Listed below are T cell receptor beta chains from one sample, sequenced in a study of beta chain features in type 1 diabetes. Produced via immunoSEQ multiplex PCR; TCRdb's table is partial and in-frame only. The sample has 600,000 or so clones; around an eighth are singletons. The sequenced material came from naive CD4+ T cells from blood. The receptors here all came from a man younger than 30 with type 1 diabetes. Each CDR3 is given with its conserved first and last residue. D genes are given only for firm matches. A clone size is listed for some rows: how often the clone was seen (once, few, many), or a class if it is expanded.

V gene	J gene	CDR3 length	D gene	clone size	CDR3 DNA	CDR3 protein
TRBV29-1	TRBJ1-2	13	-	-	TGCAGCGTTGAAGACCCTCGTTCCCATGGCTACACCTTC	CSVEDPRSHGYTF
TRBV2	TRBJ1-4	13	-	few	TGTGCCAGCAGTACCAGCACCAACGGAGTACTGTTTTTT	CASSTSTNGVLFF
TRBV4-1	TRBJ2-7	16	TRBD1	few	TGCGCCAGCAGCCAAGATTTGACAGGGGGCACCTACGAGCAGTACTTC	CASSQDLTGGTYEQYF
TRBV7-6	TRBJ2-3	12	-	few	TGTGCCAGCAGCTCAGCCTCAGATACGCAGTATTTT	CASSSASDTQYF
TRBV4-3	TRBJ1-1	15	-	-	TGCGCCAGCAGCCAAGCGCAGGGCCGCAACACTGAAGCTTTCTTT	CASSQAQGRNTEAFF
TRBV10-3	TRBJ2-3	13	-	-	TGTGCCATCAGTGAGTCGCCTACAGATACGCAGTATTTT	CAISESPTDTQYF
TRBV30	TRBJ1-4	15	TRBD1	few	TGTGCCTGGAGTTTCAGACAGGGGGCAGGGGAAAAACTGTTTTTT	CAWSFRQGAGEKLFF
TRBV4-1	TRBJ2-4	15	-	-	TGCGCCAGCAGCCCCCTCGGGGGGCCCAAAAACATTCAGTACTTC	CASSPLGGPKNIQYF
TRBV2	TRBJ2-7	11	-	-	TGTGCCAGCAACGTCGGGACAAACCCCACCTTC	CASNVGTNPTF
TRBV29-1	TRBJ2-7	13	TRBD1	-	TGCAGCGTTACAAGACAGGGCAGCTACGAGCAGTACTTC	CSVTRQGSYEQYF
TRBV4-3	TRBJ1-2	14	-	-	TGCGCCAGCAGCCAGGGGCGGGTGACCTATGGCTACACCTTC	CASSQGRVTYGYTF
TRBV18	TRBJ2-4	15	TRBD2	few	TGTGCCAGCTCACCACCGGGACTATCTTCAAACATTCAGTACTTC	CASSPPGLSSNIQYF
TRBV13	TRBJ2-7	14	-	few	TGTGCCAGTAGACGGGCGGGCAGGGGCTACGAGCAGTACTTC	CASRRAGRGYEQYF
TRBV7-9	TRBJ1-4	13	-	-	TGTGCCAGCAGTCGGAGTGGAGGGGAAAAACTGTTTTTT	CASSRSGGEKLFF
TRBV5-4	TRBJ1-4	15	-	-	TGTGCCAGCAGCTCGACTTTGCTTGGAGGGGAAAAACTGTTTTTT	CASSSTLLGGEKLFF
TRBV11-2	TRBJ2-2	16	TRBD2	few	TGTGCCAGCAGCGCGACCGGGACTAGTAATCTCGGGGAGCTGTTTTTT	CASSATGTSNLGELFF